These T cell receptor beta chains were read from a single sample in a study of patients and donors after allogeneic stem cell transplantation. One entry per CDR3 protein results from TCRdb running MiXCR on the RT-PCR reads. The data show some 960,000 distinct CDR3 sequences, over 15% seen once. Sequencing used blood, either unsorted or a sorted T cell fraction (not recorded which). The receptors were gathered from a human donor who was either an allogeneic HSCT recipient or a stem cell or donor lymphocyte infusion donor (not recorded which). It is not recorded whose cells these are; they may come from a transplant donor. CDR3s include the opening cysteine and the closing phenylalanine or tryptophan. A D gene is named only where the DNA matches it firmly. Clone size is shown for a subset of rows, as once, few, many or a class of expanded clone.

abundance	v_gene	j_gene	d_gene	CDR3aa	CDR3nt
.	TRBV2	TRBJ1-5	.	CASSGVGGSNQPQHF	TGTGCCAGCAGCGGGGTGGGAGGTAGCAATCAGCCCCAGCATTTT
many	TRBV29-1	TRBJ2-2	.	CSVFRRSGGGTGELFF	TGCAGCGTTTTCCGGCGTAGCGGAGGGGGGACCGGGGAGCTGTTTTTT
.	TRBV5-1	TRBJ1-3	.	CASSPTGLTIYF	TGCGCCAGCAGCCCGACCGGGTTGACCATATATTTT
.	TRBV12-3/TRBV12-4	TRBJ1-5	.	CASSLDGDQPQHF	TGTGCCAGCAGTTTGGACGGAGATCAGCCCCAGCATTTT
.	TRBV4-1	TRBJ2-5	TRBD2	CASRQRGEETQYF	TGCGCCAGCAGACAGCGGGGAGAAGAGACCCAGTACTTC
.	TRBV6-2/TRBV6-3	TRBJ2-2	.	CASSYFLNTGELFF	TGTGCCAGCAGTTACTTTCTGAACACCGGGGAGCTGTTTTTT
.	TRBV4-3	TRBJ2-3	TRBD1	CASSPRQGARGDTQYF	TGCGCCAGCAGCCCACGACAGGGGGCAAGAGGGGATACGCAGTATTTT
few	TRBV9	TRBJ2-1	TRBD2	CASSVGGTGLAAYNEQFF	TGTGCCAGCAGCGTAGGGGGGACGGGACTAGCGGCCTACAATGAGCAGTTCTTC
few	TRBV7-2	TRBJ2-1	TRBD2	CASSYRGLAGGEQFF	TGTGCCAGCAGCTACCGGGGACTAGCGGGCGGTGAGCAGTTCTTC
.	TRBV4-3	TRBJ1-3	.	CASSRTAFSGNTIYF	TGCGCCAGCAGCCGAACGGCGTTCTCTGGAAACACCATATATTTT
few	TRBV11-2	TRBJ2-5	.	CASSAAGTQYF	TGTGCCAGCAGCGCAGCTGGGACCCAGTACTTC
.	TRBV7-2	TRBJ1-1	.	CASSLAPSWSRGTEAFF	TGTGCCAGCAGCTTAGCGCCTTCATGGTCACGGGGCACTGAAGCTTTCTTT
many	TRBV20-1	TRBJ2-5	TRBD2	CSARNGLAEETQYF	TGCAGTGCTCGAAATGGACTAGCGGAAGAGACCCAGTACTTC
once	TRBV12-3/TRBV12-4	TRBJ1-2	.	CASSYGNSGGYTF	TGTGCCAGCAGTTACGGGAACTCGGGTGGCTACACCTTC
many	TRBV20-1	TRBJ2-7	.	CSAASGRTSYEQYF	TGCAGTGCAGCCTCGGGACGGACCTCCTACGAGCAGTACTTC
.	TRBV7-2	TRBJ2-5	.	CASSWGGWETQYF	TGTGCCAGCAGCTGGGGGGGCTGGGAGACCCAGTACTTC
few	TRBV24-1	TRBJ1-1	.	CATSAMANTEAFF	TGTGCCACCAGCGCAATGGCGAACACTGAAGCTTTCTTT
many	TRBV11-2	TRBJ1-3	.	CASSDRRRFSSGNTIYF	TGTGCCAGCAGCGATCGGCGGCGGTTCAGCTCTGGAAACACCATATATTTT
few	TRBV4-3	TRBJ2-1	.	CASSQVGGRVYNEQFF	TGCGCCAGCAGCCAAGTAGGAGGCAGGGTCTACAATGAGCAGTTCTTC
few	TRBV3-1	TRBJ2-2	.	CASSHRTRELFF	TGTGCCAGCAGCCACCGCACCCGGGAGCTGTTTTTT
few	TRBV27	TRBJ1-5	TRBD1	CASSLRDRVLPQHF	TGTGCCAGCAGTTTAAGGGACAGGGTGTTGCCCCAGCATTTT
.	TRBV6-5	TRBJ1-2	TRBD1	CASRTTGDGYTF	TGTGCCAGCAGAACAACAGGGGACGGCTACACCTTC
many	TRBV7-2	TRBJ1-4	TRBD1	CASSPTGGFEKLFF	TGTGCCAGCAGCCCCACAGGGGGGTTTGAAAAACTGTTTTTT
few	TRBV5-1	TRBJ2-1	TRBD1	CASSLGGTGDNEQFF	TGCGCCAGCAGCCTGGGGGGGACAGGGGACAATGAGCAGTTCTTC
few	TRBV6-1	TRBJ2-2	.	CASSKDRDKNTGELFF	TGTGCCAGCAGCAAAGACCGGGACAAGAACACCGGGGAGCTGTTTTTT
few	TRBV7-2	TRBJ2-7	.	CASTKRGGTSYEQYF	TGTGCCAGCACCAAAAGGGGGGGCACTTCCTACGAGCAGTACTTC
few	TRBV27	TRBJ1-4	.	CASSMRLGWDEKLFF	TGTGCCAGCAGTATGAGGTTGGGGTGGGATGAAAAACTGTTTTTT
few	TRBV25-1	TRBJ1-4	.	CASGLMVGAGEKLFF	TGTGCCAGCGGGCTTATGGTGGGGGCAGGTGAAAAACTGTTTTTT
.	TRBV12-3/TRBV12-4	TRBJ1-1	.	CASSPTWTSNTEAFF	TGTGCCAGCAGCCCCACCTGGACGTCCAACACTGAAGCTTTCTTT
many	TRBV12-3/TRBV12-4	TRBJ2-1	TRBD2	CASTISGSRGNEQFF	TGTGCCAGCACTATTAGCGGGAGTCGGGGCAATGAGCAGTTCTTC
.	TRBV5-1	TRBJ2-2	.	CASSLEPGTSTGELFF	TGCGCCAGCAGCTTGGAACCCGGGACTTCCACCGGGGAGCTGTTTTTT
few	TRBV6-1	TRBJ2-3	.	CPSRPETGLTDTQYF	TGTCCCAGCAGACCAGAGACGGGCCTGACAGATACGCAGTATTTT
.	TRBV6-2/TRBV6-3	TRBJ2-7	.	CASSLLREEQYF	TGTGCCAGCAGTTTACTGCGGGAAGAGCAGTACTTC
.	TRBV6-5	TRBJ2-2	TRBD1	CASSYWTGGVGELFF	TGTGCCAGCAGTTACTGGACAGGGGGGGTTGGGGAGCTGTTTTTT
.	TRBV27	TRBJ1-2	TRBD1	CASSLSYRGRWYGYTF	TGTGCCAGCAGTTTATCCTACAGGGGGCGGTGGTATGGCTACACCTTC
few	TRBV7-8	TRBJ2-1	TRBD2	CASSFGSGRAGNEQFF	TGTGCCAGCAGCTTCGGGTCCGGGAGGGCCGGAAATGAGCAGTTCTTC
many	TRBV12-3/TRBV12-4	TRBJ2-7	.	CASSRSSARLSYEQYF	TGTGCCAGCAGTAGGTCGTCGGCTAGATTATCGTACGAGCAGTACTTC
once	TRBV4-3	TRBJ2-3	TRBD1	CASSHRRQGLDTQYF	TGCGCCAGCAGCCATCGGAGACAGGGTCTGGATACGCAGTATTTT
few	TRBV5-1	TRBJ2-3	.	CASSLVIGSAPTDTQYF	TGCGCCAGCAGCTTGGTCATTGGGTCAGCTCCCACAGATACGCAGTATTTT
many	TRBV5-1	TRBJ2-5	.	CASSFRDGKETQYF	TGCGCCAGCAGCTTCAGAGACGGGAAAGAGACCCAGTACTTC
many	TRBV7-2	TRBJ2-3	TRBD2	CASSLSGRGATDTQYF	TGTGCCAGCAGCTTAAGTGGGCGGGGGGCCACAGATACGCAGTATTTT
many	TRBV12-3/TRBV12-4	TRBJ2-2	.	CASTTWAGELFF	TGTGCCAGCACAACTTGGGCCGGGGAGCTGTTTTTT
.	TRBV30	TRBJ2-7	.	CAWSQGLGEQYF	TGTGCCTGGAGCCAGGGGCTGGGCGAGCAGTACTTC